This T cell receptor beta chain comes out of a study of Ad26.COV2.S vaccination and SARS-CoV-2 variants. About the study: Each vaccinee took Ad26.COV2.S intramuscularly, once or twice 56 days apart.

Sequenced by immunoSEQ multiplex PCR; TCRdb stores in-frame clones only, minus some. Here the sample spans 380,000 or so clones, about 80% being singletons. Treatment meaning: approximately 18 received Ad26.COV2.S at low or high dose, single or two shots; several received placebo; per-sample allocation not given. At day 63 after the first vaccine or placebo injection, samples were drawn. In its sample, this clone was seen once. CDR1 SGHTA and CDR2 FQGTGA come from the germline V gene. With 1 base clipped from V and 4 bases from J, the junction kept 5 bases outside the gene matches. The CDR3 length is 16 residues.

This chain links TRBV7-3 with TRBJ2-3; 10 bases fit TRBD2. This clonotype originated in a person aged 18-65 years who received the Ad26.COV2.S COVID-19 vaccine or a placebo. Sequencing used peripheral blood, obtained in a trial of Ad26.COV2.S vaccine versus placebo. As DNA, the CDR3 is TGTGCCAGCAGCTTAAGACCTAGCGGGGGCGCAGATACGCAGTATTTT. The encoded protein is CASSLRPSGGADTQYF.